A selection of T cell receptor beta chains follows, all from one sample in a study of blood T cells in healthy people across ages. TCRdb re-analysed the 5' RACE reads in MiXCR, keeping a single row per CDR3 protein. The sample yields roughly 700,000 distinct CDR3 sequences, approximately 29% seen once. Source material: blood. The receptors were sampled from a woman older than 75 in good health. The CDR3 runs from the conserved cysteine through the conserved F or W.

CDR3 protein	V gene	J gene
CSAQLGIHEQYF	TRBV29-1	TRBJ2-7
CASSRPGDAGNTIYF	TRBV6-6	TRBJ1-3
CSAQRRSGGHGGNEQFF	TRBV20-1	TRBJ2-1
CASRRAAGEQPSSYNEQFF	TRBV7-9	TRBJ2-1
CASLFGGPGNEQFF	TRBV28	TRBJ2-1
CASTYGATNEKLFF	TRBV12-3/TRBV12-4	TRBJ1-4
CSVVRAMNTEAFF	TRBV29-1	TRBJ1-1
CASSKGARGETQYF	TRBV11-3	TRBJ2-5
CASSLFSRGQGGTDTQYF	TRBV27	TRBJ2-3
CSARDRTSGRNEQFF	TRBV20-1	TRBJ2-1
CATALGGSTDTQYF	TRBV24-1	TRBJ2-3
CASSQDGGGANEQYF	TRBV4-2	-
CASSLKDRYNEQFF	TRBV7-9	TRBJ2-1